This TCR beta chain is drawn from a study of blood T cell repertoires in COVID-19. Study overall: Samples taken during acute and convalescent COVID-19 were collected in the United States, Italy and Spain. T cells, B-cell-depleted T cells, or PBMCs supplied cDNA or gDNA.

V was cut by 0 bases and J by 4 bases, with 7 bases left in between. The CDR3 length is 14 residues. Germline CDR1 MGHRA, CDR2 YSYEKL. As handled by the study authors: Quantification of nucleated cells was approximated via reference gene primer amplification. Sequencing was performed with immunoSEQ multiplex PCR; in TCRdb, only in-frame clones are kept and a portion is missing. V and J calls and clone size are given by that table; D and trimming were obtained from the DNA. The sample has roughly 150,000 clones; approximately 87% are singletons. Material for sequencing was peripheral blood. The sequence came from a man older than 75 with acute or convalescent COVID-19. The chain employs TRBV4-1 and TRBJ1-5; TRBD1 might be the D (5 bases). CDR3 sequence reads: CASSQDDRNQPQHF. The CDR3 nucleotides read TGCGCCAGCAGCCAAGATGACAGAAATCAGCCCCAGCATTTT.